These 13 T cell receptor beta chains were all obtained from the same sample, sequenced in a study of cytomegalovirus exposure and HLA in healthy donors. 13 Jbeta primers and 60 Vbeta primers were used for the PCR. Here immunoSEQ multiplex PCR was the method, and the copy in TCRdb shows in-frame clones only, minus some. The sample consists of fewer than 100,000 clones, more than 75% of them appearing once. The sample taken for sequencing was PBMCs. All receptors come from a woman aged 40 to 50 in good health and CMV-seronegative.

The gene calls are TRBV5-1 and TRBJ1-2, with TRBD1 identical over 7 bases. Germline assignment: CDR1 SGHRS and CDR2 YFSETQ. Trimming cost V 4 bases and J 0 bases; bases outside gene matches: 6. The CDR3 spans 15 residues. The CDR3 nucleotides are TGCGCCAGCAGCACGGGGACAGTTTCTAACTATGGCTACACCTTC. It is translated as CASSTGTVSNYGYTF.

This clone was seen only once. This chain links TRBV7-9 with TRBJ2-7; 9 bases are a match to TRBD2. V lost 5 bases, J lost 3 bases, and 8 bases stayed unmatched. In germline, CDR1 is SEHNR, CDR2 FQNEAQ (reference sequence). The CDR3 extends over 15 amino acids. DNA of the CDR3: TGTGCCAGCAGCGCCTCCAGCGGGGGGATCTACGAGCAGTACTTC. Amino acid sequence: CASSASSGGIYEQYF. The whole variable domain, filled in from reference TRBV7-9 and TRBJ2-7, reads DTGVSQNPRHKITKRGQNVTFRCDPISEHNRLYWYRQTLGQGPEFLTYFQNEAQLEKSRLLSDRFSAERPKGSFSTLEIQRTEQGDSAMYLCASSASSGGIYEQYFGPGTRLTVT.

The genes are TRBV10-3 and TRBJ1-2; 7 bases are a match to TRBD1. CDR3 length equals 13 residues. Per the germline V gene, CDR1 is ENHRY and CDR2 is SYGVKD. V lost 2 bases to trimming and J lost 8 bases; unmatched junction nucleotides: 5. The CDR3: CAISEENRGGYTF. CDR3 DNA sequence: TGTGCCATCAGTGAGGAAAACAGGGGCGGCTACACCTTC.

This clone occurred once. The V call is TRBV5-1, the J call TRBJ2-1; D is possibly TRBD1 (7 bases). Germline CDR1 is SGHRS and CDR2 is YFSETQ. The CDR3 covers 14 residues. V lost 7 bases and J lost 9, with 20 bases in between. The chain's CDR3 is CASGSTGASAEQFF. CDR3 in DNA: TGCGCCAGCGGGAGCACAGGGGCTAGCGCTGAGCAGTTCTTC.

This clone was picked up one time. As DNA, the CDR3 is TGTGCCAGCAGTGTCCCAGGGAATCAGCCCCAGCATTTT. It translates to CASSVPGNQPQHF. This chain links TRBV2 with TRBJ1-5; D is perhaps TRBD1 (5 bases). Per germline, CDR1 SNHLY and CDR2 FYNNEI. The V gene lost 4 bases and the J gene lost 4 bases, with 8 bases spanning the gap. This CDR3 is 13 amino acids long.

This clone was counted only a few times. One end of the junction fails to match germline, which may point to a read error. This chain uses TRBV6-4 with TRBJ1-6; 7 positions match TRBD1. This CDR3 is 14 amino acids long. CDR1 and CDR2 (germline): MRHNA, SNTAGT. CDR3 sequence (DNA): TGTGCCAGCAGTGAAACAGGGGAAAATTCACCCCTCAACTTT. Its translation is CASSETGENSPLNF.

The J gene is TRBJ1-4, the V gene TRBV2; 9 positions match TRBD1. The V gene's germline CDR1 is SNHLY and CDR2 FYNNEI. This CDR3 spans 12 amino acids. The junction had 3 bases not matched to a gene; V was cut back by 8 bases and J by 8 bases. The CDR3 is CASRQGGEKLFF. In nucleotides, the CDR3 is TGTGCCAGCCGACAGGGGGGGGAAAAACTGTTTTTT.

This chain joins TRBV5-1 and TRBJ2-7; 10 nucleotides line up with TRBD1. Germline lookup yields CDR1 SGHRS and CDR2 YFSETQ. The CDR3 is made up of 15 amino acids. V was pared by 0 bases and J by 7 bases, with 7 bases of the junction left unmatched. CDR3 sequence (DNA): TGCGCCAGCAGCTTGGCGGGGACAGGGGTCGGGGAGCAGTACTTC. It translates to CASSLAGTGVGEQYF.

The chain uses TRBV14 and TRBJ2-5; TRBD2 matches 12 bases. V lost 3 bases, J lost 0 bases, and 8 bases stayed unmatched. CDR3 length: 18 residues. Per the germline V gene, CDR1 is SGHDN and CDR2 is FVKESK. CDR3 DNA sequence: TGTGCCAGCAGCCATACTAGCGGGGGGCTCAAGTACCAAGAGACCCAGTACTTC. Protein product: CASSHTSGGLKYQETQYF.

This clone was seen only a few times. The CDR3 reads CASSQDKGARSEKLFF. CDR3 nucleotide sequence: TGTGCCAGCAGCCAAGATAAAGGGGCCCGAAGTGAAAAACTGTTTTTT. The J gene is TRBJ1-4, the V gene TRBV14, with D perhaps TRBD1 (5 bases). Trimming shortened V by 0 bases and J by 7 bases, and 15 bases separated the two germline ends. Germline assignment: CDR1 SGHDN and CDR2 FVKESK. This CDR3 has 16 residues.

The DNA of the CDR3 is TGTGCCAGCAGCGGTGACAGCTACGAGCAGTACTTC. Residues: CASSGDSYEQYF. The chain combines TRBV7-9 with TRBJ2-7, with a possible D match to TRBD1 (5 bases). The CDR3 sequence is 12 residues long. Germline V gene lookup returns CDR1 SEHNR and CDR2 FQNEAQ (reference sequence). The V and J ends lost 5 bases and 3 bases respectively, with 8 bases between them.

For this clone: One junction end disagrees with the germline gene, perhaps due to a read error. The chain employs TRBV9 and TRBJ1-1, with D possibly TRBD1 on 5 matching bases. This CDR3 spans 13 amino acids. Germline V CDR1 and CDR2: SGDLS, YYNGEE. CDR3 in amino acids: CASSVDWTNSPLF. Written as DNA, the CDR3 is TGTGCCAGCAGCGTAGACTGGACAAACTCCCCTCTCTTT. Full variable domain (rest looked up from reference TRBV9 and TRBJ1-1): DSGVTQTPKHLITATGQRVTLRCSPRSGDLSVYWYQQSLDQGLQFLIQYYNGEERAKGNILERFSAQQFPDLHSELNLSSLELGDSALYFCASSVDWTNSPLFGQGTRLTVV.

The chain links TRBV30 to TRBJ2-7; TRBD1 matches 9 bases. Germline CDR1 reads GTSNPN; CDR2 reads SVGIG (reference sequence). This CDR3 spans 15 amino acids. J lost 5 bases, V lost 3 bases, and 11 bases had no gene match. DNA of the CDR3: TGTGCCTGGAGCAAGGGGGACAGGGAAGGGGACGAGCAGTACTTC. This codes for CAWSKGDREGDEQYF.